What follows describes a single TCR beta chain. Its antigen is not identified. The time point: peripheral blood 6 weeks after treatment start. It was locally advanced or metastatic urothelial carcinoma that patients had. Patients yielded 1 to 8 samples each, pretreatment and on-treatment. The data were taken from a study of PD-L1 blockade in urothelial cancer. Study observations and caveats: By 3 weeks, tumor-associated blood clones had expanded more in durable-benefit patients.

Looked up from germline, CDR1 is MNHEY and CDR2 is SVGAGI. V trimming: 5 bases; J trimming: 2 bases; junction bases outside the gene matches: 5. This CDR3 has 14 amino acids. Sequencing used immunoSEQ multiplex PCR; TCRdb keeps in-frame clones, though not all of them. The table has around 46,000 clones, 88% seen once. The rearrangement uses TRBV6-5 and TRBJ2-7; TRBD2 agrees at 8 bases. The source of this sequence is a man in his sixties with urothelial cancer. The sample was PBMCs, taken around atezolizumab (anti-PD-L1) treatment. The CDR3 loop reads CASSPAGGTYEQYF. The CDR3 DNA follows: TGTGCCAGCAGTCCGGCGGGGGGTACCTACGAGCAGTACTTC.